This TCR beta chain was sequenced for a study of blood T cell repertoires in COVID-19. The overall study: Recovered participants had two consecutive negative NP/OP PCR tests, healthcare professional clearance, or symptom resolution.

The assay was immunoSEQ multiplex PCR, and TCRdb's table has in-frame clones only and misses some. The sample lists under 300,000 clones, 88% seen once, with around 2% in the top ten. Participants spanned ages about 18 to 95 years and resided in 20 to 30 US areas. Clinical history reported by participants formed the basis on which cohorts were assigned. The CDR3 loop spans 13 amino acids. The V end was cut by 4 bases, the J end by 0 bases, with 7 bases between. Germline CDR1 WNHNN, CDR2 SYGVQD (reference sequence). This sequence joins TRBV10-1 and TRBJ2-7; unclear D gene. The receptor comes from a woman in her sixties in a cohort exposed to, infected with or recovered from COVID-19 (not recorded which). The sample comprised PBMCs or T cells enriched from blood (not recorded which). CDR3 nucleotides: TGCGCCAGCAGTGCGGGTCCCTCCTACGAGCAGTACTTC. Translating it yields CASSAGPSYEQYF.